These T cell receptor beta chains were read from a single sample in a study of T cells in tumors after PD-1 blockade. Produced via immunoSEQ multiplex PCR; TCRdb's table is partial and in-frame only. The sample has some 60,000 clones; roughly 75% are singletons. Sequenced here: PBMCs, sampled before anti-PD-1 treatment. These receptors were collected from a human donor with basal cell carcinoma. The CDR3 runs from the conserved cysteine through the conserved F or W.

V gene,J gene,CDR3 protein
TRBV5-6,TRBJ2-7,CASSLAPTGGFDEQYF
TRBV5-1,TRBJ1-4,CASSFGGVEEKLFF
TRBV5-1,TRBJ2-2,CASSLPGGPAGELFF
TRBV5-1,TRBJ2-5,CASSQGQGGQTQYF
TRBV30,TRBJ1-1,CAWRAPWGSRDTEAFF
TRBV10-1,TRBJ2-7,CASSESIGTACRF
TRBV3-1/TRBV3-2,TRBJ1-2,CASSQENSYGYTF
TRBV5-1,TRBJ2-1,CASSLGRQGPYNEQFF
TRBV5-4,TRBJ1-1,CASSYKAGDRVNTEAFF
TRBV7-9,TRBJ1-2,CASSLGTSVYGYTF
TRBV19,TRBJ2-2,CASARYRQPTGELFF
TRBV10-3,TRBJ1-2,CAISESMGDWGGYTF
TRBV9,TRBJ1-1,CASSVGGWNTEAFF
TRBV5-1,TRBJ2-2,CASSPDRAGELFF
TRBV11-3,TRBJ2-3,CAVGAGQGFDTQYF
TRBV7-6,TRBJ1-1,CASSQDLNTEAFF
TRBV27,TRBJ2-3,CASSLDRGADTQYF
TRBV6-5,TRBJ2-7,CASSPLGGSSYEQYF
TRBV3-1/TRBV3-2,TRBJ1-2,CASSQARQGFYTF
TRBV6-5,TRBJ1-4,CASSYVSTGANEKLFF
TRBV6-5,TRBJ1-1,CASSYWIGKEAFF
TRBV9,TRBJ1-1,CASSARDRVTEAFF
TRBV11-1,TRBJ2-7,CASSFGTSREQYF
TRBV6-5,TRBJ1-5,CASSYSVQPQHF
TRBV5-5,TRBJ1-6,CASSLAGGRTNSPLHF